This note documents a single T cell receptor (beta chain) sequence. This specimen belongs to a study of blood T cell repertoires in COVID-19. Across the whole study: Acute and convalescent COVID-19 specimens originated in the United States, Italy and Spain. Sources were T cells, B-cell-depleted T cells, or PBMCs; the material itself was cDNA or gDNA.

Original processing methods: Reference gene primers were amplified, and this amplification served to estimate nucleated cell counts. Sequenced by immunoSEQ multiplex PCR; TCRdb stores in-frame clones only, minus some. The V and J calls and clone size come from that table; D and trimming were worked out from the DNA. The sample lists more than 300,000 clones, 89% seen once, with about 6% in the top ten. Germline V gives CDR1 ENHRY, CDR2 SYGVKD. CDR3 size: 15 residues. V lost 6 bases and J lost 7, with 19 bases in between. This clonotype was sampled from a young man who had recovered from COVID-19. The sample taken for sequencing was peripheral blood. V is TRBV10-3 and J is TRBJ1-5; TRBD1 might be the D (5 bases). The CDR3 DNA reads TGTGCCATCAGCGAGGCCACGGGGGTAGGCCAGCCCCAGCATTTT. Amino acid sequence: CAISEATGVGQPQHF.